This T cell receptor beta chain was observed in a study of identical twins. The table lists this clonotype with many counts. What it recognizes is unknown. Germline loops: CDR1 SGHTA, CDR2 FQGNSA. This CDR3 has 13 amino acids. V dropped 4 bases and J dropped 0 bases, with 4 bases sitting between them. All donors were healthy Caucasians. Study-wide points: It was possible that invariant MAIT and iNKT cells partly confounded the zero-insertion analyses.

TCRdb used MiXCR to reprocess the 5' RACE reads, holding one entry per CDR3 protein. The top ten clones hold around 0.9% of a sample with about 520,000 distinct CDR3 sequences, 20% to 25% of them seen once. This sample also belongs to another study, concerning T cells expressing NK-cell markers. Per that study: All TCR beta repertoires analysed originated from sorted CD3+CD56+NKG2C+, CD3+CD56+NKG2C- and CD3+CD56-NKG2C+ T cells. The CD3+CD56-NKG2C+ fraction was also led by these clonotypes in a few donors.

This receptor was taken from a woman between 18 and 30 years old in good health. Sample: CD4+ T cells sorted from blood. The rearrangement joins TRBV7-2 to TRBJ1-3; D is unclear. The CDR3 DNA sequence: TGTGCCAGCAGCTCCAGCTCTGGAAACACCATATATTTT. Translation gives CASSSSSGNTIYF.